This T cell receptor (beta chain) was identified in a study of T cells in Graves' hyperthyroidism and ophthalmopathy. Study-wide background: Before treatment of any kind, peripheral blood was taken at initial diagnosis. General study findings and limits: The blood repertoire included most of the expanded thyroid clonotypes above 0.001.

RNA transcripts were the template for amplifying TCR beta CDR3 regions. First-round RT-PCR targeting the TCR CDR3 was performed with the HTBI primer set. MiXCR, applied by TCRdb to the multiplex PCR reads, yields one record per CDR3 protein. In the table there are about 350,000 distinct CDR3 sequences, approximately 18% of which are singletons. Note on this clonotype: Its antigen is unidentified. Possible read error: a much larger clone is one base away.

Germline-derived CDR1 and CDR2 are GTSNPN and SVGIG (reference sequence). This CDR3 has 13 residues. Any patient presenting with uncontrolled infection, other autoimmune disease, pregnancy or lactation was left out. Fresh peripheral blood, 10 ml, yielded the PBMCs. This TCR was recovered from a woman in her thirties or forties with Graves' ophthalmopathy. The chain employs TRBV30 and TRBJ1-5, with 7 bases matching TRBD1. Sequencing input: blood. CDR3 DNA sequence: TGTGCTCTGGAGAGACAGGGCGATCAGCCCCAGCATTTT. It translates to CALERQGDQPQHF.